Presented here are 19 T cell receptor beta chains from one specimen sequenced in a study of T-cell memory formation after mild COVID-19. MiXCR, run by TCRdb on the 5' RACE reads, gives a single entry per CDR3 protein. The sample lists about 240,000 distinct CDR3 sequences; around a tenth were seen once. Material: PBMCs or a T cell subset sorted from them (not recorded which). Receptor source: a man aged 18 to 35 who had mild COVID-19 (a few samples of this study predate the infection). Cell type and time point are not known.

This clonotype was observed at least ten times. The V gene is TRBV7-9, the J gene TRBJ1-3; D might be TRBD1 (6 bases). Germline V CDR1 and CDR2: SEHNR, FQNEAQ (reference sequence). This CDR3 has 13 residues. Trimming pared 3 bases from V and 7 bases from J, leaving 10 bases between. The CDR3 DNA sequence: TGTGCCAGCAGCTTTGGGCAGGGGAACACCATATATTTT. This codes for CASSFGQGNTIYF.

The V and J genes are TRBV7-2 and TRBJ2-3; the match to TRBD1 covers 7 bases. After removal of 6 bases from V and 5 bases from J, the junction contained 5 bases not matched to a gene. Germline loops: CDR1 SGHTA, CDR2 FQGNSA. This CDR3 has 13 residues. The DNA of the CDR3 is TGTGCCAGCAGACGTTCAGGGGGAGATACGCAGTATTTT. It translates to CASRRSGGDTQYF. The variable domain in full, with the rest retrieved from reference TRBV7-2 and TRBJ2-3, is GAGVSQSPSNKVTEKGKDVELRCDPISGHTALYWYRQSLGQGLEFLIYFQGNSAPDKSGLPSDRFSAERTGGSVSTLTIQRTQQEDSAVYLCASRRSGGDTQYFGPGTRLTVL.

The chain uses TRBV27 and TRBJ1-4, with D possibly matching TRBD1 (5 bases). V was cut by 3 bases and J by 10 bases, with 18 bases left in between. CDR1 and CDR2 (germline): MNHEY, SMNVEV (reference sequence). CDR3 size: 15 residues. CDR3: CASSFGGVGTGKLFF. The CDR3 DNA is TGTGCCAGCAGTTTTGGAGGCGTGGGGACGGGAAAACTGTTTTTT.

This clonotype was counted between two and nine times. The rearrangement links TRBV5-1 to TRBJ2-1; tentatively, D is TRBD2 (6 bases). CDR1 SGHRS and CDR2 YFSETQ come from the germline V gene. V lost 1 base and J lost 2, with 13 bases in between. The CDR3 is made up of 16 amino acids. CDR3 region: CASSLSPGDAYNEQFF. Written as DNA, the CDR3 is TGCGCCAGCAGCTTGTCACCGGGGGATGCCTACAATGAGCAGTTCTTC. Full variable domain (rest looked up from reference TRBV5-1 and TRBJ2-1): KAGVTQTPRYLIKTRGQQVTLSCSPISGHRSVSWYQQTPGQGLQFLFEYFSETQRNKGNFPGRFSGRQFSNSRSEMNVSTLELGDSALYLCASSLSPGDAYNEQFFGPGTRLTVL.

The chain recombines TRBV24-1 with TRBJ2-1, with TRBD2 identical over 10 bases. The CDR3 is 21 amino acids. With 1 base clipped from V and 5 bases from J, the junction kept 19 bases outside the gene matches. The germline V gene has CDR1 KGHDR and CDR2 SFDVKD. CDR3 in amino acids: CATSDFYTRPLGLADHNEQFF. CDR3 bases: TGTGCCACCAGTGATTTCTACACCCGGCCGCTTGGACTAGCGGATCACAATGAGCAGTTCTTC.

This chain joins TRBV7-2 and TRBJ2-5; D perhaps matches TRBD1 (6 bases). V was pared by 5 bases and J by 3 bases, with 13 bases between. Germline V gives CDR1 SGHTA, CDR2 FQGNSA. The CDR3 is 14 residues long. CDR3 sequence (DNA): TGTGCCAGCAGCCGTTGGGACACCAAAGAGACCCAGTACTTC. Its translation: CASSRWDTKETQYF. The variable domain in full, completed from reference TRBV7-2 and TRBJ2-5, reads GAGVSQSPSNKVTEKGKDVELRCDPISGHTALYWYRQSLGQGLEFLIYFQGNSAPDKSGLPSDRFSAERTGGSVSTLTIQRTQQEDSAVYLCASSRWDTKETQYFGPGTRLLVL.

The genes are TRBV9 and TRBJ1-1; possible D gene TRBD1, 6 bases. Between the trimmed V and J ends, which lost 4 bases and 1 base, there was a span of 14 bases. The CDR3 is 15 residues long. The germline gives CDR1 SGDLS, CDR2 YYNGEE. The CDR3, as DNA: TGTGCCAGCAGCTTCTCCGGGACACGGAACACTGAAGCTTTCTTT. Encoded protein: CASSFSGTRNTEAFF. The variable domain in full, with the rest retrieved from reference TRBV9 and TRBJ1-1, is DSGVTQTPKHLITATGQRVTLRCSPRSGDLSVYWYQQSLDQGLQFLIQYYNGEERAKGNILERFSAQQFPDLHSELNLSSLELGDSALYFCASSFSGTRNTEAFFGQGTRLTVV.

Many counts were recorded for this clonotype. The V gene is TRBV12-3 or TRBV12-4, the J gene TRBJ1-2; D call uncertain. The V end lost 3 bases, the J end lost 4 bases, and 15 bases lay between the germline ends. The length of the CDR3 is 15 residues. CDR3 sequence (DNA): TGTGCCAGCAGTTTTGGGCGGGCCTCCCCCTATGGCTACACCTTC. This codes for CASSFGRASPYGYTF.

This clonotype was detected ten times or more. The J gene is TRBJ1-6, the V gene TRBV20-1; D remains unclear. CDR1 and CDR2 (germline): DFQATT, SNEGSKA (reference sequence). V was trimmed by 0 bases and J by 9 bases, leaving 9 bases between them. The CDR3 is made up of 13 amino acids. CDR3 nucleotide sequence: TGCAGTGCTAGAGAGGTGGCGGGTTCACCCCTCCACTTT. Translating gives CSAREVAGSPLHF.

V gene TRBV12-3 or TRBV12-4 combines with J gene TRBJ2-3; D remains ambiguous. Deletions cut 6 bases from V and 0 bases from J, with 10 bases between. The length of the CDR3 is 14 residues. CDR3 nucleotides: TGTGCCAGCAGCCCTACGGTGAGCACAGATACGCAGTATTTT. Translation gives CASSPTVSTDTQYF.

This clonotype has a count of ten or more. This sequence joins TRBV5-1 and TRBJ2-3; D might be TRBD1 or TRBD2, each matching 5 bases. Germline loops: CDR1 SGHRS, CDR2 YFSETQ. The CDR3 loop spans 14 amino acids. V was cut by 0 bases and J by 9 bases, with 14 bases left in between. The CDR3 spells CASSLGARGDTQYF. The CDR3 DNA is TGCGCCAGCAGCTTGGGGGCCCGGGGCGACACGCAGTATTTT.

The J gene is TRBJ2-3, the V gene TRBV5-1; D might be TRBD1 (6 bases). The CDR3 is 15 amino acids. CDR1 SGHRS and CDR2 YFSETQ come from the germline V gene. The V end lost 1 base, the J end lost 0 bases, and 9 bases lay between the germline ends. The CDR3 spells CASSLTGRSTDTQYF. The CDR3, as DNA: TGCGCCAGCAGCTTGACAGGGAGAAGCACAGATACGCAGTATTTT.

Details on this clonotype: Since the CDR3 does not end with the conserved phenylalanine or tryptophan, this likely comes from a read error. The chain uses TRBV4-1 and TRBJ2-7, with D perhaps being TRBD1 or TRBD2 (6 bases each). CDR1 is MGHRA, CDR2 YSYEKL, per germline. The CDR3 runs to 14 residues. V was pared by 4 bases and J by 7 bases, with 17 bases between. CDR3 DNA: TGCGCCAGCAGCCCTATGGCCGAGGGGGGAGAGCAGTACTTA. Protein product: CASSPMAEGGEQYL.

The rearrangement links TRBV4-1 to TRBJ1-2; tentative D call: TRBD1 (6 bases). This CDR3 has 12 residues. Looked up from germline, CDR1 is MGHRA and CDR2 is YSYEKL. V lost 5 bases and J 7 bases, leaving 11 bases between the germline ends. In nucleotides, the CDR3 is TGCGCCAGCAGCAGACAGGACGGTGGCTACACCTTC. Its translation is CASSRQDGGYTF.

The chain is built from TRBV7-9 and TRBJ2-1, with 7 bases identical to TRBD2. Germline CDR1 and CDR2: SEHNR and FQNEAQ (reference sequence). With V trimmed by 10 bases and J by 7 bases, 7 bases remained unmatched. This CDR3 has 12 residues. The CDR3 DNA follows: TGTGCCACCCACTACGGGGGGAATGAGCAGTTCTTC. It encodes CATHYGGNEQFF.

This clonotype occurred a few times. This CDR3 reads CASSLQGTGPYEQYF. DNA of the CDR3: TGTGCCAGCAGTCTCCAAGGGACAGGGCCCTACGAGCAGTACTTC. This chain connects TRBV7-6 to TRBJ2-7; TRBD1 agrees at 9 bases. V lost 6 bases, J lost 2 bases, and 8 bases stayed unmatched. Germline CDR1 is SGHVS and CDR2 is FNYEAQ. The CDR3 spans 15 residues. Looking up the rest from reference TRBV7-6 and TRBJ2-7 gives the full variable domain: GAGVSQSPRYKVTKRGQDVALRCDPISGHVSLYWYRQALGQGPEFLTYFNYEAQQDKSGLPNDRFSAERPEGSISTLTIQRTEQRDSAMYRCASSLQGTGPYEQYFGPGTRLTVT.

The chain carries TRBV6-2 or TRBV6-3 and TRBJ1-2; D possibly corresponds to TRBD1 (5 bases). The V end lost 6 bases, the J end lost 4 bases, and 12 bases lay between the germline ends. Germline V CDR1 and CDR2: MNHEY, SVGEGT. This CDR3 comprises 13 residues. The CDR3 DNA sequence: TGTGCCAGCAGGCCGGGGGTCGGCTATGGCTACACCTTC. Protein sequence: CASRPGVGYGYTF.

Only a few counts were recorded for this clonotype. This chain joins TRBV5-1 and TRBJ1-1; 8 bases are shared with TRBD1. Per the germline V gene, CDR1 is SGHRS and CDR2 is YFSETQ. CDR3 size: 14 residues. The trim removed 5 bases at V and 4 bases at J, leaving 7 bases unmatched. In DNA form, the CDR3 reads TGCGCCAGCAGGGACGACAGGGGCTTCACTGAAGCTTTCTTT. Translating it yields CASRDDRGFTEAFF.

This clonotype was seen many times. This sequence joins TRBV4-3 and TRBJ2-2; 9 bases are a match to TRBD2. Unmatched junction bases numbered 1, after V lost 8 bases and J lost 0 bases. CDR3 length equals 14 residues. The germline V gene has CDR1 LGHNA and CDR2 YSLEER. In nucleotides, the CDR3 is TGCGCCAGCGAGCGGGGGGCGAACACCGGGGAGCTGTTTTTT. Protein product: CASERGANTGELFF.